Listed below are T cell receptor beta chains from one sample, sequenced in a study of CD8 T cells in Susac syndrome. One entry per CDR3 protein, called by TCRdb with MiXCR from the immunoSEQ multiplex PCR reads. The sample consists of about 71,000 distinct CDR3 sequences, 96% of them appearing once. The sequenced sample consisted of CD4+ T cells from PBMCs. The receptor set was obtained from a human donor with multiple sclerosis. Each CDR3 is given with its conserved first and last residue. The D gene is left open where the match is weak. Expanded clones are given a class, and other clones once, few, many or no size at all.

clone_size | d_call | j_call | v_call | cdr3_nt | cdr3_aa
- | TRBD2 | TRBJ2-7 | TRBV11-2 | TGTGCCAGCAGCGCTCTGGAGCGGGGGGGCCCCTACGAGCAGTACTTC | CASSALERGGPYEQYF
- | - | TRBJ1-5 | TRBV3-1 | TGTGCCAGCAGCCCCTGGCTGGGGGAGGGTCAGCCCCAGCATTTT | CASSPWLGEGQPQHF
few | TRBD1 | TRBJ2-3 | TRBV11-2 | TGTGCCAGCAGCCCAGGGGGACAGGGCACAGATACGCAGTATTTT | CASSPGGQGTDTQYF
- | - | TRBJ2-7 | TRBV29-1 | TGCAGCGCTGTATTAAGCTCCTACGAGCAGTACTTC | CSAVLSSYEQYF
- | - | TRBJ1-5 | TRBV20-1 | TGCAGTGCTAGGACGGGACCAAATAGCAATCAGCCCCAGCATTTT | CSARTGPNSNQPQHF
- | - | TRBJ1-5 | TRBV20-1 | TGCAGTGCTTATGAGAGGGCTAGAGGCAATCAGCCCCAGCATTTT | CSAYERARGNQPQHF
- | TRBD1 | TRBJ1-1 | TRBV13 | TGTGCCAGCAGCTTATGGGGGACAGGGCGCACTGAAGCTTTCTTT | CASSLWGTGRTEAFF
- | TRBD1 | TRBJ1-1 | TRBV5-1 | TGCGCCAGCAGCTCCGAACAGGGGAGGACTGAAGCTTTCTTT | CASSSEQGRTEAFF
- | - | TRBJ1-3 | TRBV7-2 | TGTGCCAGCAGCTCACGGGTTTATGGAAACACCATATATTTT | CASSSRVYGNTIYF
- | TRBD1 | TRBJ2-3 | TRBV5-6 | TGTGCCAGCAGCTCCGGACAGGGGTCGGCAGATACGCAGTATTTT | CASSSGQGSADTQYF
- | TRBD1 | TRBJ1-2 | TRBV29-1 | TGCAGCGTTCGGGACAGGGAGGGCTATGGCTACACCTTC | CSVRDREGYGYTF
once | - | TRBJ1-3 | TRBV5-1 | TGCGCCAGCAGCTTGGACCGAGTCTCTGGAAACACCATATATTTT | CASSLDRVSGNTIYF
- | - | TRBJ2-2 | TRBV4-1 | TGCGCCAGCACTCTCGGGGCGCACACCGGGGAGCTGTTTTTT | CASTLGAHTGELFF
once | TRBD1 | TRBJ2-7 | TRBV20-1 | TGCAGTGCTATCTACCGGGGGACAGGGAAGTCCTACGAGCAGTACTTC | CSAIYRGTGKSYEQYF
- | - | TRBJ1-1 | TRBV11-3 | TGTGCCAGCAGCTGGGCACAGGGGAACACTGAAGCTTTCTTT | CASSWAQGNTEAFF
- | TRBD1 | TRBJ1-5 | TRBV6-2/TRBV6-3 | TGTGCCAGCAGGCCTCCGGGACAGGGTAATCAGCCCCAGCATTTT | CASRPPGQGNQPQHF
- | TRBD2 | TRBJ2-7 | TRBV20-1 | TGCAGTGCTAGCCCCCCGGGGGTAGCGGGGGGAGAGCAGTACTTC | CSASPPGVAGGEQYF
- | TRBD1 | TRBJ2-1 | TRBV11-1 | TGTGCCAGCAGCTTAGCACAGGGGTTCTACAATGAGCAGTTCTTC | CASSLAQGFYNEQFF
once | TRBD1 | TRBJ2-5 | TRBV5-1 | TGCGCCAGCAGCGTACAACAGGGGTACGAGACCCAGTACTTC | CASSVQQGYETQYF
- | - | TRBJ1-1 | TRBV12-3/TRBV12-4 | TGTGCCAGCAGTTTGGCCAGGAACACTGAAGCTTTCTTT | CASSLARNTEAFF
- | - | TRBJ2-1 | TRBV28 | TGTGCCAGCAGCCGTAGAAGCGGTCACAATGAGCAGTTCTTC | CASSRRSGHNEQFF
once | - | TRBJ2-1 | TRBV6-5 | TGTGCCAGCAGTCCCGAGGGGGACGGTTACAATGAGCAGTTCTTC | CASSPEGDGYNEQFF
- | TRBD2 | TRBJ2-1 | TRBV27 | TGTGCCAGCAGGTTAGCGGGGGGGCGAGGTAATGAGCAGTTCTTC | CASRLAGGRGNEQFF
- | TRBD2 | TRBJ2-7 | TRBV12-3/TRBV12-4 | TGTGCCAGCAGTTCCCGGACTAGCGGGGGCATATCCTACGAGCAGTACTTC | CASSSRTSGGISYEQYF